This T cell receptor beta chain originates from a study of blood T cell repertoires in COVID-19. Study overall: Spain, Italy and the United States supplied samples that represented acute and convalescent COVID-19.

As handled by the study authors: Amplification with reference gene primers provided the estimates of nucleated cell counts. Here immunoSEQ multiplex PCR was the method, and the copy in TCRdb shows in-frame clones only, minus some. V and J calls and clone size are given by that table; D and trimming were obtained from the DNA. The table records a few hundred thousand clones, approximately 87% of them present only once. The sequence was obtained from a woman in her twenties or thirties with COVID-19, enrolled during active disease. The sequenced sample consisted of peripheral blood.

CDR3 residues: CASSRDRGSNEAFF. The CDR3 nucleotides are TGTGCCAGCAGCAGGGACAGGGGCTCGAACGAAGCTTTCTTT. V gene TRBV5-4 combines with J gene TRBJ1-1, with 10 bases lining up with TRBD1. The length of the CDR3 is 14 residues. J gave up 8 bases and V 4 bases, and 8 bases lay outside the gene matches. CDR1 and CDR2 (germline): SGHNT, YYREEE (reference sequence). The variable domain in full, completed from reference TRBV5-4 and TRBJ1-1, reads ETGVTQSPTHLIKTRGQQVTLRCSSQSGHNTVSWYQQALGQGPQFIFQYYREEENGRGNFPPRFSGLQFPNYSSELNVNALELDDSALYLCASSRDRGSNEAFFGQGTRLTVV.